Presented here are 8 T cell receptor beta chains from one specimen sequenced in a study of blood T cell repertoires in COVID-19. Here immunoSEQ multiplex PCR was the method, and the copy in TCRdb shows in-frame clones only, minus some. This sample carries some 310,000 clones, 80% to 90% of them seen once, and the ten largest clones take 1%. Material for sequencing was peripheral blood. The receptors stem from a man between 50 and 59 years old with active or convalescent COVID-19.

The V gene is TRBV18, the J gene TRBJ2-7; D might be TRBD2 (5 bases). Germline CDR1 reads KGHSH; CDR2 reads LQKENI. This CDR3 is built from 15 residues. Trimming pared 3 bases from V and 0 bases from J, leaving 12 bases between. This CDR3 reads CASSPQRTFSYEQYF. The CDR3 nucleotides read TGTGCCAGCTCACCTCAAAGGACTTTCTCCTACGAGCAGTACTTC.

The chain combines TRBV7-6 with TRBJ2-3; 9 bases map to TRBD2. CDR1 and CDR2 (germline): SGHVS, FNYEAQ. The ends lost 5 bases at V and 9 bases at J; junction bases unmatched: 12. The CDR3 runs 15 residues. The CDR3 loop reads CASSASTGTSRTQYF. Written as DNA, the CDR3 is TGTGCCAGCAGCGCTTCTACCGGGACTAGCAGGACGCAGTATTTT.

This clone has just one count. The J gene is TRBJ2-1, the V gene TRBV5-5; D not certain. In germline, CDR1 is SGHKS, CDR2 YYEKEE (reference sequence). The CDR3 is 12 amino acids. Trimming took off 0 bases at V and 6 bases at J, with 4 bases between the two ends. CDR3 amino acids: CASSLGLNEQFF. The DNA of the CDR3 is TGTGCCAGCAGCTTGGGACTCAATGAGCAGTTCTTC.

This sequence joins TRBV5-6 and TRBJ1-6; 8 bases match TRBD1. This CDR3 contains 15 residues. CDR1 is SGHDT, CDR2 YYEEEE, per germline. Trimming cost V 3 bases and J 7 bases; bases outside gene matches: 6. CDR3: CASSYGQGTNSPLHF. The CDR3 nucleotides are TGTGCCAGCAGCTACGGACAGGGAACAAATTCACCCCTCCACTTT. Based on the CDR3 plus reference TRBV5-6 and TRBJ1-6, the full variable domain is DAGVTQSPTHLIKTRGQQVTLRCSPKSGHDTVSWYQQALGQGPQFIFQYYEEEERQRGNFPDRFSGHQFPNYSSELNVNALLLGDSALYLCASSYGQGTNSPLHFGNGTRLTVT.

CDR3 DNA sequence: TGTGCCAGCAGCTTGGACGGGAATAATTCACCCCTCCACTTT. This encodes CASSLDGNNSPLHF. The rearrangement uses TRBV7-9 and TRBJ1-6; D is uncertain. Per the germline V gene, CDR1 is SEHNR and CDR2 is FQNEAQ (reference sequence). The CDR3 consists of 14 residues. V gave up 3 bases and J gave up 5 bases, with 8 bases separating them.

The chain is built from TRBV5-4 and TRBJ1-1, with D uncertain. Germline V CDR1 and CDR2: SGHNT, YYREEE (reference sequence). The CDR3 totals 12 residues. Trimming pared 3 bases from V and 3 bases from J, leaving 6 bases between. CDR3 DNA sequence: TGTGCCAGCAGCTCCGGTTACACTGAAGCTTTCTTT. It translates to CASSSGYTEAFF.

The chain links TRBV18 to TRBJ1-1, with D maybe TRBD1 (6 bases). From germline, CDR1 is KGHSH and CDR2 LQKENI. The CDR3 runs 15 residues. With 3 bases removed from V and 3 bases from J, the gap between germline ends came to 14 bases. This chain's CDR3 is CASSPLQGWDTEAFF. The CDR3 nucleotides are TGTGCCAGCTCACCCCTACAGGGATGGGACACTGAAGCTTTCTTT.

The chain links TRBV7-6 to TRBJ1-3, with 8 bases fitting TRBD1. V gave up 3 bases and J gave up 3 bases; unmatched junction bases: 7. CDR1 SGHVS and CDR2 FNYEAQ come from the germline V gene. The CDR3 consists of 16 residues. The CDR3 DNA reads as TGTGCCAGCAGCTTTAGGCAGGGGGCCTTTGGAAACACCATATATTTT. Its translation is CASSFRQGAFGNTIYF.